This T cell receptor (beta chain) was captured by sequencing in a study of OX40 agonist ivuxolimab in advanced cancers. Study-level information: Dose-escalation patients' cancers were hepatocellular carcinoma, melanoma, renal cell or head and neck cancer. Earlier anti-PD-1, anti-PD-L1 or anti-CTLA-4 therapy was permitted; over 35% had received some.

Produced via immunoSEQ multiplex PCR; TCRdb's table is partial and in-frame only. Found here are about 17,000 clones, more than 70% of them singletons; the top ten hold about 26%. The V end was cut by 5 bases, the J end by 8 bases, with 12 bases between. This CDR3 has 11 amino acids. Per germline, CDR1 SQVTM and CDR2 ANQGSEA. This rearrangement joins TRBV29-1 to TRBJ1-2; D gene unclear. This clonotype was obtained from an adult with an advanced solid tumor such as melanoma, head and neck, liver or kidney cancer. This material consisted of CD4+ or CD8+ T cells sorted from blood, taken in a trial of the OX40 agonist ivuxolimab. The DNA of the CDR3 is TGCAGCGTTCTAATTTTAGGCGGCTACACCTTC. It yields the protein CSVLILGGYTF.